Shown below are 7 T cell receptor beta chains from a single sample sequenced in a study of T cells in Graves' hyperthyroidism and ophthalmopathy. TCR beta CDR3 region amplification was performed from RNA transcripts. HTBI primers were employed in a first-round RT-PCR of the TCR CDR3. TCRdb redid the calling of the multiplex PCR reads with MiXCR, one entry per CDR3 protein. The repertoire has about 480,000 distinct CDR3 sequences, roughly 24% of them found once; the top ten carry roughly 10%. Sequencing was done on a sample of blood. The receptors derive from a woman aged 25 to 39 with Graves' ophthalmopathy.

In its sample, this clonotype was seen many times. This rearrangement joins TRBV29-1 to TRBJ2-7, with D unclear. The CDR3 is made up of 10 amino acids. Germline V gives CDR1 SQVTM, CDR2 ANQGSEA. V lost 6 bases and J lost 2, with 5 bases in between. CDR3 loop: CSVVTYEQYF. For the CDR3, the DNA is TGCAGCGTAGTTACCTACGAGCAGTACTTC.

This clonotype was recorded many times. V gene TRBV12-3 or TRBV12-4 combines with J gene TRBJ1-1; D gene ambiguous. V gave up 4 bases and J gave up 1 base, with 7 bases separating them. This CDR3 contains 13 residues. CDR3 DNA: TGTGCCAGCAGTTCCTCAAGGAACACTGAAGCTTTCTTT. Amino acid sequence: CASSSSRNTEAFF.

This clonotype was recorded at least ten times. V and J are TRBV5-1 and TRBJ2-7; D is possibly TRBD2 (6 bases). The CDR3 is 11 residues long. The V gene lost 9 bases and the J gene lost 6 bases, with 13 bases spanning the gap. Germline V gene data show CDR1 as SGHRS and CDR2 as YFSETQ. The CDR3 loop reads CAIRVGGEQYF. The CDR3 DNA sequence: TGCGCCATAAGAGTGGGAGGCGAGCAGTACTTC. The complete variable domain, with remaining parts taken from reference TRBV5-1 and TRBJ2-7, reads KAGVTQTPRYLIKTRGQQVTLSCSPISGHRSVSWYQQTPGQGLQFLFEYFSETQRNKGNFPGRFSGRQFSNSRSEMNVSTLELGDSALYLCAIRVGGEQYFGPGTRLTVT.

This clonotype was detected many times. V is TRBV27 and J is TRBJ2-2; D is ambiguous. Germline CDR1 is MNHEY and CDR2 is SMNVEV (reference sequence). V gave up 4 bases and J gave up 5 bases, with 17 bases separating them. The CDR3 length is 16 residues. The chain's CDR3 is CASSSPLSLGTGELFF. CDR3 DNA sequence: TGTGCCAGCAGTTCCCCTTTGTCCCTGGGGACCGGGGAGCTGTTTTTT.

This chain joins TRBV20-1 and TRBJ2-7; no clear D. Germline values: CDR1 DFQATT, CDR2 SNEGSKA (reference sequence). The CDR3 length is 12 residues. V lost 4 bases and J 0 bases, leaving 7 bases between the germline ends. The CDR3 bases are TGCAGTGCTACGGAACACTCCTACGAGCAGTACTTC. The encoded protein is CSATEHSYEQYF.

This clonotype was counted at least ten times. V usage is TRBV7-2 and J usage is TRBJ2-5; no reliable D call. CDR1 and CDR2 from the germline V gene are SGHTA and FQGNSA. The CDR3 has 17 residues. Trimming stripped 0 bases from V and 2 bases from J, with 16 bases between. The CDR3 nucleotides are TGTGCCAGCAGCTTAGCTTTCCAGGACCTTCATCAAGAGACCCAGTACTTC. Encoded protein: CASSLAFQDLHQETQYF.

The rearrangement links TRBV14 to TRBJ1-1, with D tentatively TRBD1 (6 bases). From germline, CDR1 is SGHDN and CDR2 FVKESK. V was clipped by 6 bases and J by 10 bases, with 12 bases between them. This CDR3 comprises 11 residues. CDR3 in amino acids: CASSSGTRAFF. The CDR3 DNA reads as TGTGCCAGCAGTTCCGGGACAAGAGCTTTCTTT.